Shown below are 8 T cell receptor beta chains from a single sample sequenced in a study of Ad26.COV2.S vaccination and SARS-CoV-2 variants. The treatment here: roughly 19 received Ad26.COV2.S at low or high dose, single or two shots; about five received placebo; per-sample allocation not given. Sampling was done on day 63 after the first vaccine or placebo injection. TCRdb's table, derived via immunoSEQ multiplex PCR, lists solely in-frame clones and lacks some. The table lists around 500,000 clones, roughly nine tenths of them singletons. This material consisted of peripheral blood, taken in a trial of Ad26.COV2.S vaccine versus placebo. The origin of the receptors is a person between 18 and 60 years old who received the Ad26.COV2.S COVID-19 vaccine or a placebo.

The chain combines TRBV15 with TRBJ2-7; TRBD1 is a possible D gene (6 bases). Trimming shortened V by 0 bases and J by 5 bases, and 14 bases separated the two germline ends. Germline assignment: CDR1 LNHNV and CDR2 YYDKDF (reference sequence). The CDR3 is 15 residues long. CDR3: CATSRDRRDNNEQYF. The CDR3 DNA is TGTGCCACCAGCAGAGATCGCCGGGACAACAACGAGCAGTACTTC.

The chain uses TRBV5-1 and TRBJ2-1; TRBD1 matches at 9 bases. V dropped 1 base and J dropped 8; count of bases not matched to a gene: 16. CDR1 is SGHRS, CDR2 YFSETQ, per germline. CDR3 length equals 18 residues. CDR3: CASSLKVTPGQGKHEQFF. CDR3 bases: TGCGCCAGCAGCTTGAAGGTGACTCCGGGACAGGGAAAACATGAGCAGTTCTTC. Looking up the rest from reference TRBV5-1 and TRBJ2-1 gives the full variable domain: KAGVTQTPRYLIKTRGQQVTLSCSPISGHRSVSWYQQTPGQGLQFLFEYFSETQRNKGNFPGRFSGRQFSNSRSEMNVSTLELGDSALYLCASSLKVTPGQGKHEQFFGPGTRLTVL.

The chain combines TRBV10-1 with TRBJ2-3, with 14 bases matching TRBD2. After removal of 6 bases from V and 4 bases from J, the junction contained 3 bases not matched to a gene. Germline CDR1 WNHNN, CDR2 SYGVQD (reference sequence). The CDR3 extends over 15 amino acids. CDR3 nucleotide sequence: TGCGCCAGCAGCAGGACTAGCGGGAGGTCAGATACGCAGTATTTT. It specifies CASSRTSGRSDTQYF.

The genes are TRBV19 and TRBJ2-6; 8 bases align to TRBD1. CDR1 is LNHDA and CDR2 is SQIVND in the germline V gene (reference sequence). The junction had 9 bases not matched to a gene; V was cut back by 11 bases and J by 0 bases. The CDR3 is 16 residues long. The CDR3 bases are TGTGCCGGAACAGGACAGGGCGGCTCTGGGGCCAACGTCCTGACTTTC. Its translation is CAGTGQGGSGANVLTF.

In regard to this clone: Other DNA sequences in this sample translate to the same CDR3. The chain carries TRBV7-2 and TRBJ2-1; no firm D call. Deletions cut 4 bases from V and 4 bases from J, with 8 bases between. Germline V gene data show CDR1 as SGHTA and CDR2 as FQGNSA. The CDR3 is made up of 13 amino acids. The CDR3 spells CASSSQPYNEQFF. The CDR3 DNA is TGTGCCAGCAGCTCTCAACCTTACAATGAGCAGTTCTTC.

The chain employs TRBV19 and TRBJ1-3; the D is unclear. Germline CDR1 LNHDA, CDR2 SQIVND (reference sequence). The CDR3 sequence is 14 residues long. The V end was cut by 7 bases, the J end by 2 bases, with 12 bases between. The CDR3 bases are TGTGCCAGTAACCATGTGAATACTGGAAACACCATATATTTT. This codes for CASNHVNTGNTIYF.

CDR3 region: CASSRYPGDTEAFF. The DNA of the CDR3 is TGTGCCAGTAGTCGCTACCCAGGGGACACTGAAGCTTTCTTT. The V gene is TRBV19, the J gene TRBJ1-1, with D maybe TRBD1 (6 bases). V dropped 5 bases and J dropped 3 bases, with 13 bases sitting between them. Germline assignment: CDR1 LNHDA and CDR2 SQIVND (reference sequence). The CDR3 runs 14 residues.

The chain couples TRBV7-2 to TRBJ2-7, with TRBD1 matching 11 bases. Germline V gives CDR1 SGHTA, CDR2 FQGNSA. V shed 5 bases, J shed 6 bases, and the junction held 9 bases outside the gene matches. The CDR3 sequence is 15 residues long. The CDR3, as DNA: TGTGCCAGCAGCCGGAGGGACAGGGGGAGTGGCGAGCAGTACTTC. Translated, it gives CASSRRDRGSGEQYF.